This entry lists 23 T cell receptor beta chains sequenced from one sample in a study of neoadjuvant anti-PD-1 for oral cavity cancer. The repertoire was sequenced with immunoSEQ multiplex PCR; TCRdb's copy has only in-frame clones and lacks some. Found here are 70,000 to 95,000 clones, about 84% of them singletons; the top ten hold roughly 3%. The source was PBMCs, collected before nivolumab (anti-PD-1) treatment. All receptors derive from a person between 40 and 80 years old with oral cavity squamous cell carcinoma.

The chain recombines TRBV28 with TRBJ2-5; 13 nucleotides agree with TRBD2. V trimming: 5 bases; J trimming: 4 bases; junction bases outside the gene matches: 13. This CDR3 region has 18 residues. CDR1 is MDHEN, CDR2 SYDVKM, per germline. The chain's CDR3 is CASSRTSGGRVKGETQYF. The CDR3 DNA sequence: TGTGCCAGCAGTCGGACTAGCGGGGGACGAGTGAAGGGAGAGACCCAGTACTTC.

This chain connects TRBV7-9 to TRBJ1-5, with D perhaps matching TRBD1 (6 bases). The CDR3 consists of 14 residues. Between the trimmed V and J ends, which lost 1 base and 4 bases, there was a span of 8 bases. The germline V gene has CDR1 SEHNR and CDR2 FQNEAQ (reference sequence). As DNA, the CDR3 is TGTGCCAGCAGCTTAGAAGGGGGGAATCAGCCCCAGCATTTT. Translation: CASSLEGGNQPQHF.

This chain links TRBV10-2 with TRBJ1-2, with D unclear. CDR1 and CDR2 (germline): WSHSY, SAAADI. V shed 3 bases and J shed 5 bases, with 13 bases lying between them. This CDR3 has 14 residues. The CDR3 sequence: CASSDAQVGYGYTF. The CDR3 nucleotides read TGCGCCAGCAGTGACGCCCAGGTTGGGTATGGCTACACCTTC.

The chain is built from TRBV9 and TRBJ2-1, with 9 bases aligning to TRBD2. This CDR3 is 18 amino acids long. CDR1 and CDR2 from the germline V gene are SGDLS and YYNGEE. Trimming took 0 bases from V and 3 from J; bases not matched to a gene: 10. CDR3 bases: TGTGCCAGCAGCGTAGAGGGGGGTGTAGCGGGAGTCTACAATGAGCAGTTCTTC. It specifies CASSVEGGVAGVYNEQFF.

The count of this clone is one. V usage is TRBV12-5 and J usage is TRBJ2-3; TRBD2 might be the D (6 bases). The CDR3 consists of 13 residues. The germline gives CDR1 LGHNT, CDR2 FRNRAP. The V end was cut by 5 bases, the J end by 6 bases, with 12 bases between. CDR3 bases: TGTGCTAGTGGTAACTCGGGAGCTGATACGCAGTATTTT. Translating it yields CASGNSGADTQYF.

The CDR3 DNA follows: TGTGCCATCAGTCTCTCCCCGACAGGGGCTAGCACAGATACGCAGTATTTT. It yields the protein CAISLSPTGASTDTQYF. The chain links TRBV10-3 to TRBJ2-3, with 8 bases matching TRBD1. The V segment lost 5 bases and the J segment 0 bases; nucleotides outside the gene matches: 10. This CDR3 is built from 17 residues. From germline, CDR1 is ENHRY and CDR2 SYGVKD.

The chain carries TRBV4-1 and TRBJ1-2; D unclear. The CDR3 sequence is 17 residues long. Trimming took off 0 bases at V and 0 bases at J, with 14 bases between the two ends. Germline V gives CDR1 MGHRA, CDR2 YSYEKL. In DNA form, the CDR3 reads TGCGCCAGCAGCCAAGATTTCCAGACCGGAGCTAACTATGGCTACACCTTC. It translates to CASSQDFQTGANYGYTF.

The V call is TRBV6-1, the J call TRBJ2-1; 7 bases align to TRBD2. Germline CDR1 is MNHNS and CDR2 is SASEGT. The CDR3 has 15 residues. With V trimmed by 5 bases and J by 7 bases, 11 bases remained unmatched. The CDR3 DNA follows: TGTGCCAGCAGTTTGGGTCTAGGGGAGGGAAATGAGCAGTTCTTC. The encoded protein is CASSLGLGEGNEQFF.

This chain connects TRBV6-1 to TRBJ2-1; 14 bases match TRBD2. This CDR3 is 15 amino acids long. V lost 8 bases to trimming and J lost 7 bases; unmatched junction nucleotides: 7. Looked up from germline, CDR1 is MNHNS and CDR2 is SASEGT. CDR3 nucleotides: TGTGCCAGCCAGACCGGGACTAGCGGGAGTAATGAGCAGTTCTTC. Translated: CASQTGTSGSNEQFF.

This chain connects TRBV30 to TRBJ1-1; D not resolved. The V and J ends lost 0 bases and 6 bases respectively, with 8 bases between them. Germline CDR1 and CDR2: GTSNPN and SVGIG (reference sequence). CDR3 length equals 12 residues. Here the CDR3 DNA reads TGTGCCTGGAGTGTAATATTGGCTGAAGCTTTCTTT. This codes for CAWSVILAEAFF.

The rearrangement uses TRBV6-5 and TRBJ2-2; 9 bases agree with TRBD2. The CDR3 extends over 15 amino acids. Unmatched junction bases numbered 7, after V lost 8 bases and J lost 3 bases. Germline loops: CDR1 MNHEY, CDR2 SVGAGI. CDR3 coding DNA: TGTGCCAGCGTACCCGCGGGAGGGCACACCGGGGAGCTGTTTTTT. This sequence encodes CASVPAGGHTGELFF.

This clone was recorded a few times. This rearrangement joins TRBV7-6 to TRBJ1-3, with D possibly matching TRBD1 (6 bases). The germline gives CDR1 SGHVS, CDR2 FNYEAQ. The CDR3 consists of 20 residues. V was trimmed by 5 bases and J by 0 bases, leaving 26 bases between them. The CDR3 nucleotides read TGTGCCAGCAGCACCCCCCCGACAGGAACGGCCTTAAGCTCTGGAAACACCATATATTTT. Translated, it gives CASSTPPTGTALSSGNTIYF.

The gene calls are TRBV5-6 and TRBJ2-7; 7 nucleotides match TRBD1. The CDR3 totals 13 residues. V gave up 2 bases and J gave up 5 bases; unmatched junction bases: 4. Germline values: CDR1 SGHDT, CDR2 YYEEEE. The CDR3 reads CASSFYDRDEQYF. In DNA form, the CDR3 reads TGTGCCAGCAGCTTTTACGACAGGGACGAGCAGTACTTC.

The sample holds one count of this clone. V and J are TRBV6-6 and TRBJ1-5, with TRBD1 matching 9 bases. The germline CDR1 and CDR2 sequences are MNHNY and SVGAGI (reference sequence). The CDR3 contains 16 residues. V shed 6 bases and J 5 bases; nucleotides not matched to a gene: 11. CDR3 coding DNA: TGTGCCAGCAGGGGACAGGGTGATAGGGCTTATCAGCCCCAGCATTTT. Protein product: CASRGQGDRAYQPQHF.

The chain couples TRBV14 to TRBJ2-2; no clear D. Germline lookup yields CDR1 SGHDN and CDR2 FVKESK. The CDR3 consists of 13 residues. V was trimmed by 5 bases and J by 2 bases, leaving 6 bases between them. The DNA for the CDR3 is TGTGCCAGCAGCGTTATTAACACCGGGGAGCTGTTTTTT. This encodes CASSVINTGELFF.

This chain joins TRBV6-5 and TRBJ2-3; D is unclear. Germline CDR1 MNHEY, CDR2 SVGAGI. The CDR3 runs 14 residues. Trimming removed 2 bases at V and 4 bases at J, with 10 bases between. CDR3 in amino acids: CASSYNIVADTQYF. The CDR3 DNA reads TGTGCCAGCAGTTACAACATCGTGGCAGATACGCAGTATTTT.

The chain has TRBV7-2 and TRBJ1-5; no clear D gene. Germline V gene data show CDR1 as SGHTA and CDR2 as FQGNSA. The germline V and J ends were trimmed by 2 bases and 3 bases, with 11 bases remaining between them. The CDR3 totals 15 residues. The CDR3 sequence: CASSLSGSINQPQHF. CDR3 DNA: TGTGCCAGCAGCTTATCCGGCAGCATCAATCAGCCCCAGCATTTT.

The gene calls are TRBV4-1 and TRBJ2-6, with D unclear. Trimming shortened V by 1 base and J by 2 bases, and 9 bases separated the two germline ends. Germline assignment: CDR1 MGHRA and CDR2 YSYEKL. The CDR3 contains 16 residues. The CDR3 spells CASSQATGAGANVLTF. CDR3 bases: TGCGCCAGCAGCCAAGCTACCGGTGCTGGGGCCAACGTCCTGACTTTC.

This clone was seen a handful of times. The V call is TRBV28, the J call TRBJ1-2; D not resolved. Trimming took 6 bases from V and 0 from J, leaving 20 bases between them. The CDR3 runs to 17 residues. CDR1 is MDHEN, CDR2 SYDVKM, per germline. The CDR3 protein is CASRPSLGQASNYGYTF. The CDR3 DNA sequence: TGTGCCAGCAGGCCTAGTTTGGGCCAGGCATCTAACTATGGCTACACCTTC.

J is TRBJ1-4 and V is TRBV7-9; no firm D call. The CDR3 runs 11 residues. Deletions cut 3 bases from V and 8 bases from J, with 4 bases between. Per the germline V gene, CDR1 is SEHNR and CDR2 is FQNEAQ (reference sequence). This chain's CDR3 is CASSFREKLFF. For the CDR3, the DNA is TGTGCCAGCAGCTTCCGGGAAAAACTGTTTTTT.

V and J are TRBV4-1 and TRBJ2-1; 8 bases align to TRBD2. The germline CDR1 and CDR2 sequences are MGHRA and YSYEKL. The CDR3 is made up of 15 amino acids. Trimming cost V 0 bases and J 12 bases; bases outside gene matches: 10. CDR3 loop: CASSQEAGVILGQFF. The CDR3 nucleotides are TGCGCCAGCAGCCAAGAAGCGGGAGTTATCTTGGGGCAGTTCTTC.

The chain uses TRBV19 and TRBJ1-4; D is ambiguous. The ends were cut back, 8 bases at V and 11 bases at J, with 15 bases in the middle. The CDR3 is 12 residues long. In germline, CDR1 is LNHDA, CDR2 SQIVND (reference sequence). DNA of the CDR3: TGTGCCAGTCGGTCCCCCGCGGGGAAACTGTTTTTT. Protein product: CASRSPAGKLFF.

The table lists this clone with a count of one. V and J are TRBV27 and TRBJ1-2; 11 positions agree with TRBD1. The germline gives CDR1 MNHEY, CDR2 SMNVEV (reference sequence). The CDR3 has 18 amino acids. J was trimmed by 5 bases and V by 3 bases; bases with no gene match: 14. CDR3 bases: TGTGCCAGCAGTTTCTCCGGGACAGGGGGTTATGAGGCGTATGGCTACACCTTC. Translation gives CASSFSGTGGYEAYGYTF.